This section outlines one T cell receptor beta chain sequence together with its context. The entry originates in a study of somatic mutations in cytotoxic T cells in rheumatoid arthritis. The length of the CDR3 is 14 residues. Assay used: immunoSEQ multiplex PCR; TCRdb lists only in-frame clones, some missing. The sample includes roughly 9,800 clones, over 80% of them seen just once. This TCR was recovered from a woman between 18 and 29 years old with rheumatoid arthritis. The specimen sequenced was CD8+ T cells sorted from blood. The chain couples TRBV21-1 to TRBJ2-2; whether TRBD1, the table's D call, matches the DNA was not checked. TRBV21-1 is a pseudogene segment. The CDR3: CASRRYRNTGELFF. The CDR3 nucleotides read TGTGCCAGCAGAAGATACAGGAACACCGGGGAGCTGTTTTTT.